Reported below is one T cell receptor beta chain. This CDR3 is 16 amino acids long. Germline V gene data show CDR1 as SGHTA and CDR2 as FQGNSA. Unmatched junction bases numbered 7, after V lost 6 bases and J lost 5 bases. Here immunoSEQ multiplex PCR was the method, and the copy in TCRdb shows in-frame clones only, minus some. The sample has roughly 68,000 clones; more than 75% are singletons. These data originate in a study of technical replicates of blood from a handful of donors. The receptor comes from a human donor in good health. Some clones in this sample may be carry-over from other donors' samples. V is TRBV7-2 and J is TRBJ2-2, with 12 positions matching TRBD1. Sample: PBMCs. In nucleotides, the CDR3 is TGTGCCAGCAGGGGGGGACAGGGGGCAGGAACCGGGGAGCTGTTTTTT. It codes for CASRGGQGAGTGELFF.